Below are 17 T cell receptor beta chains sequenced from a single sample in a study of identical twins. TCRdb reprocessed the 5' RACE reads via MiXCR and lists one record per CDR3 protein. The sample includes a few hundred thousand distinct CDR3 sequences, about 8.9% of them seen just once. These same records also appear under a second study, on yellow fever vaccine responses in identical twins.

The sequencing input was CD8+ T cells sorted from blood. The receptors shown here come from a young woman in good health.

The V gene is TRBV12-3 or TRBV12-4, the J gene TRBJ1-1; no clear D. This CDR3 spans 13 amino acids. V lost 1 base to trimming and J lost 4 bases, with 7 bases between them. CDR3 sequence: CASSLGPATEAFF. The DNA for the CDR3 is TGTGCCAGCAGTTTAGGTCCTGCCACTGAAGCTTTCTTT.

This clonotype was counted only a few times. The genes are TRBV28 and TRBJ2-1; 11 positions agree with TRBD2. Trimming removed 5 bases from V and 2 bases from J; junction bases left unmatched: 8. This CDR3 has 17 amino acids. In germline, CDR1 is MDHEN, CDR2 SYDVKM. CDR3 DNA: TGTGCCAGCAGTAACGGACTAGCGGGCCGCCCCTACAATGAGCAGTTCTTC. Its protein product is CASSNGLAGRPYNEQFF.

The sample holds a few counts of this clonotype. The chain uses TRBV12-3 or TRBV12-4 and TRBJ2-2; weak D call: TRBD2 (6 bases). V lost 10 bases, J lost 4 bases, and 10 bases lay in between. CDR3 length equals 12 residues. The CDR3 DNA is TGTGCCATGGGGGGACTCACCGGGGAGCTGTTTTTT. Translation gives CAMGGLTGELFF.

This clonotype was seen many times. V and J are TRBV20-1 and TRBJ2-5; TRBD2 matches 8 bases. Germline V gene data show CDR1 as DFQATT and CDR2 as SNEGSKA (reference sequence). CDR3 size: 15 residues. The J segment lost 5 bases and the V segment lost 3 bases, leaving 11 bases of the junction unmatched. The CDR3 loop is CSASSGLVGWETQYF. DNA for the CDR3: TGCAGTGCTAGTTCGGGACTAGTCGGATGGGAGACCCAGTACTTC.

The table lists this clonotype with a few counts. V and J are TRBV4-2 and TRBJ2-7; 14 nucleotides align to TRBD2. The CDR3 spans 16 residues. The V gene end was trimmed by 3 bases and the J gene end by 6 bases; junction bases not matched to a gene: 7. CDR1 is LGHNA and CDR2 is YNFKEQ in the germline V gene. For the CDR3, the DNA is TGTGCCAGCAGCCAGGAACCGGGACTAGCGGGAGTCGAGCAGTACTTC. It is translated as CASSQEPGLAGVEQYF.

The V and J genes are TRBV27 and TRBJ2-7; no firm D call. The CDR3 contains 11 residues. The germline V gene encodes CDR1 MNHEY and CDR2 SMNVEV (reference sequence). Deletions cut 7 bases from V and 0 bases from J, with 4 bases between. CDR3 region: CASKTSYEQYF. CDR3 bases: TGTGCCAGCAAGACCTCCTACGAGCAGTACTTC.

This clonotype has a count of ten or more. The chain joins TRBV5-1 to TRBJ2-3; D perhaps matches TRBD2 (5 bases). V was trimmed by 1 base and J by 1 base, leaving 10 bases between them. In germline, CDR1 is SGHRS, CDR2 YFSETQ. The length of the CDR3 is 15 residues. CDR3 protein: CASSLWVSGTDTQYF. DNA of the CDR3: TGCGCCAGCAGCTTGTGGGTTAGCGGCACAGATACGCAGTATTTT.

The rearrangement links TRBV7-8 to TRBJ2-1; D is uncertain. The CDR3 runs to 13 residues. V was pared by 6 bases and J by 5 bases, with 11 bases between. From germline, CDR1 is SGHVS and CDR2 FQNEAQ. CDR3 region: CASSLFPDNEQFF. DNA of the CDR3: TGTGCCAGCAGTCTATTCCCAGACAATGAGCAGTTCTTC.

V gene TRBV3-1 combines with J gene TRBJ2-5; D gene ambiguous. The CDR3 covers 13 residues. Germline V gene lookup returns CDR1 LGHDT and CDR2 YNNKEL (reference sequence). The ends were cut back, 0 bases at V and 9 bases at J, with 11 bases in the middle. The CDR3 region has the DNA TGTGCCAGCAGCCAAGAGTCCCCTTTGTCCCAGTACTTC. This sequence encodes CASSQESPLSQYF.

This clonotype has only a few counts. The rearrangement joins TRBV10-3 to TRBJ2-1; 7 bases map to TRBD2. CDR3 length: 16 residues. Trimming removed 6 bases from V and 5 bases from J; junction bases left unmatched: 13. The germline V gene has CDR1 ENHRY and CDR2 SYGVKD. CDR3 protein: CAISLGASGPHNEQFF. The CDR3 DNA is TGTGCCATCAGCCTCGGTGCTAGCGGCCCTCACAATGAGCAGTTCTTC.

The V call is TRBV15, the J call TRBJ2-2; 8 bases are a match to TRBD2. V lost 4 bases, J lost 7 bases, and 17 bases stayed unmatched. Germline lookup yields CDR1 LNHNV and CDR2 YYDKDF (reference sequence). This CDR3 contains 18 residues. The CDR3 here is CATSTVHSREAHVGELFF. The CDR3 DNA reads as TGTGCCACCAGCACTGTACACTCGCGGGAGGCCCACGTCGGGGAGCTGTTTTTT.

The chain has TRBV2 and TRBJ2-2; TRBD2 might be the D (6 bases). The CDR3 runs 19 residues. Germline V gene lookup returns CDR1 SNHLY and CDR2 FYNNEI. V lost 10 bases, J lost 0 bases, and 27 bases lay in between. CDR3 in DNA: TGTGCCATCAGAAGTTCGAGTGCGGGGCGGGTCACGAACACCGGGGAGCTGTTTTTT. Protein: CAIRSSSAGRVTNTGELFF.

This clonotype was found a few times. The V call is TRBV4-3, the J call TRBJ2-5; TRBD2 agrees at 11 bases. CDR1 is LGHNA, CDR2 YSLEER, per germline. The CDR3 has 13 amino acids. V shed 6 bases and J 3 bases; nucleotides not matched to a gene: 0. The CDR3 DNA reads as TGCGCCAGCAGGGGACTAGCGGAAGAGACCCAGTACTTC. Translated: CASRGLAEETQYF.

This clonotype showed up many times. The V and J genes are TRBV6-2 or TRBV6-3 and TRBJ2-5, with D perhaps given as TRBD1 or TRBD2 (5 bases each). The V and J ends lost 5 bases and 3 bases respectively, with 13 bases between them. The CDR3 runs to 14 residues. In germline, CDR1 is MNHEY, CDR2 SVGEGT. CDR3 in amino acids: CASSTGTLEETQYF. The CDR3 DNA reads as TGTGCCAGCAGTACCGGGACCTTGGAAGAGACCCAGTACTTC.

In its sample, this clonotype was seen many times. The CDR3 loop reads CSVELAGGEMNTGELFF. Written as DNA, the CDR3 is TGCAGCGTTGAACTAGCGGGGGGCGAGATGAACACCGGGGAGCTGTTTTTT. V gene TRBV29-1 combines with J gene TRBJ2-2, with TRBD2 matching 11 bases. This CDR3 contains 17 residues. Per germline, CDR1 SQVTM and CDR2 ANQGSEA. Trimming at V came to 2 bases and at J to 1 base, leaving 6 bases not matched to a gene.

This clonotype was seen more than once but under ten times. V gene TRBV20-1 combines with J gene TRBJ1-2; no reliable D call. The CDR3 has 13 residues. CDR1 and CDR2 (germline): DFQATT, SNEGSKA (reference sequence). V lost 4 bases and J 2 bases, leaving 11 bases between the germline ends. CDR3 nucleotide sequence: TGCAGTGCTACCACCAGGTCCAACTATGGCTACACCTTC. It yields the protein CSATTRSNYGYTF.

The chain joins TRBV7-2 to TRBJ2-3; a possible D gene is TRBD2 (5 bases). The CDR3 is 18 residues long. From germline, CDR1 is SGHTA and CDR2 FQGNSA. The V end lost 0 bases, the J end lost 1 base, and 17 bases lay between the germline ends. CDR3: CASSLALATTWGTDTQYF. As DNA, the CDR3 is TGTGCCAGCAGCTTAGCGCTAGCTACCACCTGGGGCACAGATACGCAGTATTTT.